This TCR beta chain was recorded in a study of OX40 agonist ivuxolimab in advanced cancers. At the level of the study: Among those enrolled, mean age was about 63 years (range roughly 20 to 85) and 82.7% were male. Study results and limitations: Clones of CD4+ and CD8+ blood T cells grew by week 6 at doses of 0.1 to 3.0 mg/kg. Expanded clones tended on average to be more numerous among CD8+ T cells than CD4+. Expanded peripheral T cell antigen specificity was not determined.

The ends were cut back, 3 bases at V and 6 bases at J, with 8 bases in the middle. Germline V CDR1 and CDR2: ENHRY, SYGVKD. The CDR3 sequence is 13 residues long. In the case of this clone: What it binds is unknown.

The method was immunoSEQ multiplex PCR; TCRdb's version includes in-frame clones alone and lacks a portion of them. The repertoire holds more than 6,000 clones, about 80% seen once, with roughly 19% in the top ten. This receptor was identified in an adult with an advanced solid tumor such as melanoma, head and neck, liver or kidney cancer. Material: CD4+ or CD8+ T cells sorted from blood, obtained in a trial of the OX40 agonist ivuxolimab. The chain uses TRBV10-3 and TRBJ1-4; D is uncertain. The CDR3 sequence is CAISDRAHEKLFF. DNA of the CDR3: TGTGCCATCAGTGATAGGGCCCATGAAAAACTGTTTTTT.